This is a list of T cell receptor beta chains from one sample in a study of T-cell memory formation after mild COVID-19. In TCRdb, the 5' RACE reads were re-called with MiXCR into one record per CDR3 protein. The sample records approximately 350,000 distinct CDR3 sequences, 13% to 15% being singletons. Sample: PBMCs or a T cell subset sorted from them (not recorded which). The receptors here all came from a man between 18 and 29 years old who had mild COVID-19 (a few samples of this study predate the infection). Cell type and time point are not known. Both conserved end residues are part of each CDR3. The order of the fields is J gene, CDR3 length, V gene, CDR3 protein.

>TRBJ1-5|22|TRBV7-4
CASSLTLNCTGGAENPNQPQHF
>TRBJ1-5|14|TRBV20-1
CSAPRGTADPAQHF
>TRBJ2-4|13|TRBV12-3/TRBV12-4
CASRPEGVDIQYF
>TRBJ2-7|17|TRBV4-1
CASSSFRGTVDSYEQYF
>TRBJ2-5|13|TRBV6-2/TRBV6-3
CASSYSQAETQYF
>TRBJ2-2|14|TRBV5-1
CASSFYKNTGELFF
>TRBJ2-5|14|TRBV7-2
CASSLVAGETLRNF
>TRBJ2-7|17|TRBV12-3/TRBV12-4
CASSLFGGIGSSYEQYF
>TRBJ2-2|14|TRBV20-1
CSAGGPAGPGELFF
>TRBJ2-1|12|TRBV6-2/TRBV6-3
CASSYSGVEQFF
>TRBJ2-5|14|TRBV10-2
CASRPGQWGETQYF
>TRBJ2-3|16|TRBV29-1
CSVERIRAEYTDTQYF
>TRBJ1-1|13|TRBV4-3
CASSQDSWDEAFF
>TRBJ1-2|13|TRBV6-5
CASTPGENYGYTF
>TRBJ2-2|16|TRBV6-2/TRBV6-3
CASSRYGQGSTGELFF
>TRBJ1-1|14|TRBV25-1
CASSPQGRIPEAFF
>TRBJ1-5|15|TRBV7-2
CASSATGGSNQHQHF
>TRBJ1-3|13|TRBV2
CASGVNSGNTIYF
>TRBJ1-6|16|TRBV7-2
CASSPGTRGGNSPLHF
>TRBJ2-2|14|TRBV5-1
CASWRGVDTGELFF
>TRBJ2-3|20|TRBV14
CASSQDSLLGGSGRTDTQYF
>TRBJ1-5|17|TRBV7-8
CASSQLNRGPSNQPQHF
>TRBJ2-1|14|TRBV6-5
CASSYAPVSHEQFF
>TRBJ1-3|14|TRBV5-1
CASRQTGAGNTIYF
>TRBJ1-6|19|TRBV11-2
CASSLIRPDRDSPNSPLHF
>TRBJ2-3|15|TRBV29-1
CSVDKGWVSTDTQYF
>TRBJ1-1|12|TRBV11-2
CASSLSGYEAFF
>TRBJ1-1|15|TRBV12-3/TRBV12-4
CASSLGQGWDTEAFF
>TRBJ1-1|13|TRBV7-2
CASARQGDTEAFF
>TRBJ1-1|11|TRBV27
CASKRGTEAFF
>TRBJ1-2|11|TRBV29-1
CSVGTTEGYTF
>TRBJ2-6|12|TRBV19
CASKSGANVLTF
>TRBJ1-2|16|TRBV5-1
CASSLATGSPNYGYTF
>TRBJ1-4|18|TRBV4-3
CASSQDMNDRGGGEKLFF
>TRBJ1-2|15|TRBV25-1
CASSELTRENYGYTF